Listed here are 16 T cell receptor beta chains from one sample, sequenced in a study of CD8 T cells in Susac syndrome (dated by TCRdb to about 2019). To prepare the library, the immunoSEQ multiplex PCR assay was applied. RNA was extracted using the RNeasy kit, and roughly 0.5 to 1 microgram was reverse transcribed with random hexamers. TCRdb's own reprocessing of the public reads used fastp at Q25 and MiXCR and kept productive beta chains. All rows with the same CDR3 protein become a single entry with the most common DNA and genes. The sample data list under 150,000 distinct CDR3 sequences, and around 94% of these were observed just once. Over 0.1% of the sample is in the top ten clones. Sequenced: CD4+ T cells from PBMCs. The receptors come from a human donor with multiple sclerosis.

The rearrangement links TRBV29-1 to TRBJ2-4; TRBD2 agrees at 8 bases. With 4 bases clipped from V and 8 bases from J, the junction kept 7 bases outside the gene matches. This CDR3 is built from 13 residues. CDR1 is SQVTM and CDR2 is ANQGSEA in the germline V gene. The CDR3 DNA reads TGCAGCGTTGTGGCAAGCGGGAGCGACATTCAGTACTTC. Its protein product is CSVVASGSDIQYF.

The chain couples TRBV4-3 to TRBJ2-7; the D gene could be TRBD1 or TRBD2 (5 bases each). CDR1 LGHNA and CDR2 YSLEER come from the germline V gene. The CDR3 totals 14 residues. V was shortened by 1 base and J by 9 bases, with 16 bases between the two germline ends. The CDR3 spells CASSQGGSANGQYF. CDR3 in DNA: TGCGCCAGCAGCCAAGGGGGGAGCGCCAACGGGCAGTACTTC.

This clonotype appeared a single time. V is TRBV7-2 and J is TRBJ2-7, with TRBD1 matching over 8 bases. Germline V gene data show CDR1 as SGHTA and CDR2 as FQGNSA. The CDR3 spans 15 residues. Trimming cost V 6 bases and J 4 bases; bases outside gene matches: 11. The CDR3 region has the DNA TGTGCCAGCAGTTCTTACGGGACAGGTACTTACGAGCAGTACTTC. Translated: CASSSYGTGTYEQYF.

The genes are TRBV7-9 and TRBJ1-2, with a weak D call TRBD1 (6 bases). Germline assignment: CDR1 SEHNR and CDR2 FQNEAQ (reference sequence). Trimming removed 0 bases at V and 3 bases at J, with 11 bases between. The CDR3 has 15 amino acids. The CDR3 DNA reads as TGTGCCAGCAGCTTAGCTTGGACAGAGTACTATGGCTACACCTTC. It specifies CASSLAWTEYYGYTF.

This chain uses TRBV25-1 with TRBJ1-2; 8 nucleotides line up with TRBD1. The CDR3 covers 15 residues. The J segment lost 4 bases and the V segment lost 5 bases, leaving 9 bases of the junction unmatched. The germline CDR1 and CDR2 sequences are MGHDK and SYGVNS. The DNA of the CDR3 is TGTGCCAGCAGTACCCGGGACAGGACTTTCTATGGCTACACCTTC. Protein sequence: CASSTRDRTFYGYTF.

This clonotype was found once. The chain combines TRBV25-1 with TRBJ2-3; D uncertain. CDR1 MGHDK and CDR2 SYGVNS come from the germline V gene. This CDR3 has 13 amino acids. Trimming shortened V by 3 bases and J by 8 bases, and 12 bases separated the two germline ends. CDR3 DNA: TGTGCCAGCAGTGACTCGATCGGTGGTACGCAGTATTTT. It yields the protein CASSDSIGGTQYF.

The CDR3 loop reads CASSLGGNSKLDEKLFF. In DNA form, the CDR3 reads TGCGCCAGCAGCCTTGGGGGGAATTCTAAGTTGGATGAAAAACTGTTTTTT. The chain joins TRBV5-1 to TRBJ1-4; perhaps TRBD1 as D (5 bases). CDR1 SGHRS and CDR2 YFSETQ come from the germline V gene. There are 17 residues in the CDR3. Trimming shortened V by 4 bases and J by 6 bases, and 22 bases separated the two germline ends.

V is TRBV29-1 and J is TRBJ2-5; D possibly corresponds to TRBD2 (6 bases). Germline V CDR1 and CDR2: SQVTM, ANQGSEA. The germline V and J ends were trimmed by 3 bases and 5 bases, with 7 bases remaining between them. This CDR3 comprises 11 residues. CDR3 in amino acids: CSVEEGETQYF. DNA for the CDR3: TGCAGCGTTGAGGAGGGGGAGACCCAGTACTTC.

The chain joins TRBV5-6 to TRBJ1-2, with a weak D call TRBD1 (6 bases). The V gene lost 2 bases and the J gene lost 8 bases, with 16 bases spanning the gap. Germline V gives CDR1 SGHDT, CDR2 YYEEEE. There are 14 residues in the CDR3. CDR3 region: CASSFGRGLGGYTF. The DNA of the CDR3 is TGTGCCAGCAGCTTCGGCAGGGGCTTAGGCGGCTACACCTTC.

The chain couples TRBV9 to TRBJ1-6, with 10 bases that match TRBD1. V lost 0 bases to trimming and J lost 7 bases; unmatched junction nucleotides: 4. Germline loops: CDR1 SGDLS, CDR2 YYNGEE. The CDR3 contains 16 residues. The DNA for the CDR3 is TGTGCCAGCAGCGTAGGAATGGACAGGGGGAATTCACCCCTCCACTTT. Translating gives CASSVGMDRGNSPLHF.

This rearrangement joins TRBV6-1 to TRBJ2-1, with 7 bases matching TRBD1. The CDR3 is 15 amino acids. Germline V gives CDR1 MNHNS, CDR2 SASEGT. Trimming removed 0 bases from V and 4 bases from J; junction bases left unmatched: 3. The CDR3 bases are TGTGCCAGCAGTGAAGCGGGACAGCCTTACAATGAGCAGTTCTTC. Its protein is CASSEAGQPYNEQFF.

V gene TRBV7-2 combines with J gene TRBJ2-5, with 13 bases identical to TRBD2. The CDR3 has 16 residues. Germline CDR1 is SGHTA and CDR2 is FQGNSA. V was pared by 5 bases and J by 4 bases, with 7 bases of the junction left unmatched. CDR3 protein: CASSLGLAGRGETQYF. In DNA, the CDR3 is TGTGCCAGCAGCCTGGGACTAGCGGGGCGGGGAGAGACCCAGTACTTC.

The V and J genes are TRBV10-3 and TRBJ2-7; 12 nucleotides align to TRBD2. Germline V CDR1 and CDR2: ENHRY, SYGVKD. V lost 6 bases and J lost 6; bases outside the gene matches: 9. The CDR3 consists of 15 residues. In DNA form, the CDR3 reads TGTGCCATCAGCCCGACCGGGACTAGCGGGTCCGAGCAGTACTTC. Its protein product is CAISPTGTSGSEQYF.

This chain joins TRBV2 and TRBJ1-5; TRBD1 matches 7 bases. Germline V gives CDR1 SNHLY, CDR2 FYNNEI. The CDR3 loop spans 17 amino acids. V dropped 2 bases and J dropped 2; count of bases not matched to a gene: 9. CDR3: CASSEISGGGGNQPQHF. The CDR3 nucleotides read TGTGCCAGCAGTGAAATTTCGGGAGGGGGCGGCAATCAGCCCCAGCATTTT.

The chain is built from TRBV29-1 and TRBJ2-7; weak D call: TRBD1 (5 bases). This CDR3 comprises 12 residues. Germline V gene data show CDR1 as SQVTM and CDR2 as ANQGSEA. Trimming stripped 4 bases from V and 1 base from J, with 8 bases between. For the CDR3, the DNA is TGCAGCGTTGGTAGGGGTTCCTACGAGCAGTACTTC. Amino acids: CSVGRGSYEQYF.

Concerning this clonotype: The junction shows a germline mismatch at one end, possibly a read error. The chain carries TRBV7-7 and TRBJ2-7, with unresolved D. The V gene's germline CDR1 is SSHAT and CDR2 FNYEAQ (reference sequence). CDR3 length: 13 residues. This CDR3 is CASSRASTYEQYF. CDR3 nucleotides: TGTGCTAGCAGCCGCGCCTCTACCTACGAGCAGTACTTC. Looking up the rest from reference TRBV7-7 and TRBJ2-7 gives the full variable domain: GAGVSQSPRYKVTKRGQDVTLRCDPISSHATLYWYQQALGQGPEFLTYFNYEAQPDKSGLPSDRFSAERPEGSISTLTIQRTEQRDSAMYRCASSRASTYEQYFGPGTRLTVT.